This T cell receptor beta chain originates from a study of blood T cell repertoires in COVID-19. Original analysis: It was from reference gene primer amplification that nucleated cell counts were estimated. TCRdb's table, derived via immunoSEQ multiplex PCR, lists solely in-frame clones and lacks some. Clonal size and the V and J genes are those of that table, whereas D and trimming came from the DNA. The sample has some 290,000 clones, more than 70% seen once; the top ten hold approximately 10%. From germline, CDR1 is SGDLS and CDR2 YYNGEE. Trimming stripped 0 bases from V and 4 bases from J, with 12 bases between. The CDR3 length is 15 residues.

The chain uses TRBV9 and TRBJ2-3, with a possible D match to TRBD2 (6 bases). This sequence was found in a woman aged 30 to 39 with COVID-19, enrolled during active disease. The source material was peripheral blood. CDR3 coding DNA: TGTGCCAGCAGCGTAGGGGGACTGGGGGCAGATACGCAGTATTTT. It is translated as CASSVGGLGADTQYF.